This T cell receptor beta chain was retrieved from a study of T cells after posttransplantation cyclophosphamide (dated by TCRdb to 2016 to 2018). About the study as a whole: Using TRB sequencing, the study followed how the T cell repertoire reconstituted after myeloablative bone marrow transplantation in which posttransplantation cyclophosphamide served as GVHD prophylaxis. Because TRA and TRB clonality were tightly correlated in 9 samples, subsequent TCR analyses were focused on TRB only. Up to about 3 additional blood samples from 2 to 5.2 years after transplant were also TRB-sequenced in 3 patients, as was pretransplant blood from a handful of patients. Blood from every one of the 30 to 40 PTCy patients who had 1-year posttransplant specimens underwent TRB sequencing. Public TRB sequences were queried against a database of over 3,600 sequences associated with responses to pathogens, tumor antigens, self-antigens and alloantigens. Samples from some 33 PTCy-treated patients and approximately 16 related bone marrow donors of those patients were subjected to antigen receptor sequencing.

The paper as a whole reports these results and caveats: Across the 35 to 45 patients, TRB clonality was highly associated with recipient CMV seropositivity and CMV reactivation, and diversity with PTCy was similar to that in the CNI/methotrexate controls. Donor-recipient similarity was low at 1-2 months but rose over the first year, and later blood repertoires were often dominated by donor CD8+ memory clones. The TRB repertoires of T cells infiltrating skin or the GI tract showed only limited overlap with the TRB repertoires found in blood.

Notes on this clone: The target of this receptor is not known. One base away there is no much larger clone; base qualities are not given.

The CDR3 spans 11 residues, from the cysteine through the phenylalanine. Only CDR3 DNA remains: 33 bases, in frame from the first base. According to the germline V gene, CDR1 reads SQVTM and CDR2 reads ANQGSEA. Interpreted using the paper, the treatment or condition label stands for: high-dose cyclophosphamide on days +3 and +4 as single-agent GVHD prophylaxis. PTCy patients received busulfan and fludarabine conditioning, a related or unrelated marrow graft, and cyclophosphamide on days +3 and +4. The PTCy-treated patients were drawn from a prospective, multi-institutional clinical trial. Peripheral blood and bone marrow mononuclear cells were isolated by Ficoll-Hypaque density centrifugation and cryopreserved. TRB sequencing used genomic DNA with the immunoSEQ assay at survey resolution or the hsTCRB kit. The study's processing was this. The immunoSEQ software was used for initial read processing, and the LymphoSeq R package was used for repertoire analyses. Clonality was calculated as 1 minus normalized Shannon entropy, and the Gini coefficient was also calculated for each TRB dataset. Phenotypes of unsorted samples were inferred by mapping TRB sequences from sorted subsets of the recipient or donor onto unsorted samples of the same recipient. TCRdb limited this immuneACCESS table to in-frame rearrangements with V and J called. A share of clones is missing; checked studies link under half to unresolved V genes, and the rest is unexplained. The V and J calls and the clone size are those of that table, but D and trimming were determined from the DNA. The sample table records approximately 5,000 clones; roughly 80% of these occur just once. The ten top clones hold 3.5% to 4.5% of the sample.

The receptor's source is a male patient aged 50 to 59 who received an allogeneic stem cell transplant from a related donor and was CMV-positive. In transplant recipients, some T cells may be of donor rather than host origin. This specimen consisted of PBMCs, obtained after allogeneic stem cell transplant with posttransplant cyclophosphamide. In this chain, TRBV29-1 is recombined with TRBJ2-5; the D gene remains uncertain. Here the CDR3 is given as CSYRPGETQYF. The nucleotides are TGCAGTTACCGTCCGGGAGAGACCCAGTACTTC.